This T cell receptor beta chain came from a study of T cell responses to AZD1222 COVID-19 vaccine. Pooled together were second doses at about 4 or about 12 weeks. Study findings and constraints: Among those given AZD1222, only five or six were seropositive at baseline. The study sampled repertoires only after the peak T cell response.

As concerns this clone: Its antigen remains unidentified.

Libraries were prepared by immunoSEQ multiplex PCR; TCRdb keeps only in-frame clonotypes and omits some of them. The sample lists around 64,000 clones; about 83% were seen once. Germline assignment: CDR1 MGHRA and CDR2 YSYEKL. This CDR3 region has 19 residues. The germline V and J ends were trimmed by 1 base and 0 bases, with 18 bases remaining between them. This receptor was obtained from an adult who received the AZD1222 COVID-19 vaccine. The J gene is TRBJ2-2, the V gene TRBV4-1; perhaps TRBD1 as D (6 bases). The sample was peripheral blood, taken 28 days after the second AZD1222 dose. Here the CDR3 reads CASSQGFGRGRTNTGELFF. CDR3 DNA sequence: TGCGCCAGCAGCCAAGGCTTCGGCAGGGGACGTACGAACACCGGGGAGCTGTTTTTT.